These 20 T cell receptor beta chains share one sample of origin, sequenced in a study of CD8 T cells in Susac syndrome. Random hexamers primed reverse transcription of about 0.5 to 1 ug RNA. One entry per CDR3 protein results from TCRdb running MiXCR on the immunoSEQ multiplex PCR reads. The table shows hundreds of thousands of distinct CDR3 sequences, with less than 95% occurring only once. Sequenced input: CD4+ T cells from PBMCs. These receptors originate from a human donor with Susac syndrome.

The V and J genes are TRBV5-4 and TRBJ2-1; D not resolved. Trimming took off 1 base at V and 2 bases at J, with 4 bases between the two ends. The CDR3 loop spans 13 amino acids. CDR1 is SGHNT and CDR2 is YYREEE in the germline V gene (reference sequence). The CDR3 region has the DNA TGTGCCAGCAGCTTGAACACCTACAATGAGCAGTTCTTC. It is translated as CASSLNTYNEQFF.

The chain recombines TRBV20-1 with TRBJ1-5; TRBD1 is a possible D gene (5 bases). CDR1 is DFQATT and CDR2 is SNEGSKA in the germline V gene (reference sequence). The length of the CDR3 is 13 residues. V dropped 6 bases and J dropped 5 bases, with 14 bases sitting between them. Here the CDR3 reads CSAPPLGDQPQHF. The CDR3 nucleotides read TGCAGTGCCCCCCCTTTAGGGGATCAGCCCCAGCATTTT.

The V gene is TRBV30, the J gene TRBJ2-3; TRBD1 or TRBD2 may be the D gene (5 bases each). CDR1 is GTSNPN and CDR2 is SVGIG in the germline V gene (reference sequence). The CDR3 covers 12 residues. V shed 4 bases and J shed 5 bases, with 10 bases lying between them. As DNA, the CDR3 is TGTGCCTGGACCCGGGGCCAAGATACGCAGTATTTT. It encodes CAWTRGQDTQYF.

The chain uses TRBV10-3 and TRBJ2-1; D call uncertain. The germline V gene encodes CDR1 ENHRY and CDR2 SYGVKD. The CDR3 contains 12 residues. Deletions cut 7 bases from V and 4 bases from J, with 8 bases between. CDR3 sequence reads: CAITGPYNEQFF. The DNA for the CDR3 is TGTGCCATCACCGGACCATACAATGAGCAGTTCTTC.

CDR3 DNA sequence: TGCAGTGCTAGGGAACTACAGGGCCGAGCACGAGGCTACACCTTC. This sequence encodes CSARELQGRARGYTF. This sequence joins TRBV20-1 and TRBJ1-2; maybe TRBD1 (6 bases). The CDR3 has 15 amino acids. With 3 bases removed from V and 8 bases from J, the gap between germline ends came to 22 bases. CDR1 and CDR2 from the germline V gene are DFQATT and SNEGSKA (reference sequence).

The chain carries TRBV28 and TRBJ1-1; D gene ambiguous. Germline lookup yields CDR1 MDHEN and CDR2 SYDVKM. The V gene lost 5 bases and the J gene lost 6 bases, with 13 bases spanning the gap. The CDR3 is 13 amino acids. The CDR3 reads CASSPPVDAEAFF. CDR3 DNA sequence: TGTGCCAGCAGTCCCCCGGTTGACGCTGAAGCTTTCTTT.

The CDR3 DNA reads TGTGCCAGCAGCTTAGGGGACACCGGGGAGCTGTTTTTT. It translates to CASSLGDTGELFF. The gene calls are TRBV7-9 and TRBJ2-2; D gene unclear. The CDR3 extends over 13 amino acids. The ends were cut back, 1 base at V and 3 bases at J, with 3 bases in the middle. Germline values: CDR1 SEHNR, CDR2 FQNEAQ (reference sequence).

In this sample, this clonotype turned up once. The chain carries TRBV29-1 and TRBJ2-1; D is possibly TRBD2 (6 bases). There are 13 residues in the CDR3. Germline CDR1 and CDR2: SQVTM and ANQGSEA. V was cut by 7 bases and J by 7 bases, with 17 bases left in between. CDR3 sequence reads: CSGSFGGNNEQFF. The CDR3 nucleotides are TGCAGCGGCTCCTTCGGGGGAAATAATGAGCAGTTCTTC.

The genes are TRBV12-3 or TRBV12-4 and TRBJ2-5, with 9 positions matching TRBD2. With 4 bases clipped from V and 4 bases from J, the junction kept 13 bases outside the gene matches. This CDR3 has 17 residues. The CDR3 here is CASSYGLGGGGGETQYF. As DNA, the CDR3 is TGTGCCAGCAGTTATGGGTTGGGAGGCGGGGGGGGAGAGACCCAGTACTTC.

The rearrangement links TRBV7-3 to TRBJ2-2, with 8 bases lining up with TRBD2. V gave up 5 bases and J gave up 4 bases; unmatched junction bases: 9. This CDR3 has 16 amino acids. Germline-derived CDR1 and CDR2 are SGHTA and FQGTGA. Here the CDR3 reads CASSQSGGPGTGELFF. DNA for the CDR3: TGTGCCAGCAGCCAATCGGGGGGGCCTGGCACCGGGGAGCTGTTTTTT.

The chain recombines TRBV2 with TRBJ1-1; TRBD1 matches 8 bases. The ends lost 9 bases at V and 3 bases at J; junction bases unmatched: 6. The length of the CDR3 is 13 residues. Per the germline V gene, CDR1 is SNHLY and CDR2 is FYNNEI. CDR3 sequence: CARGQAEDTEAFF. The CDR3 nucleotides read TGTGCCAGGGGACAGGCGGAAGACACTGAAGCTTTCTTT. Full variable domain (remainder filled in from reference TRBV2 and TRBJ1-1): EPEVTQTPSHQVTQMGQEVILRCVPISNHLYFYWYRQILGQKVEFLVSFYNNEISEKSEIFDDQFSVERPDGSNFTLKIRSTKLEDSAMYFCARGQAEDTEAFFGQGTRLTVV.

The chain couples TRBV20-1 to TRBJ1-4, with a possible D match to TRBD1 (5 bases). There are 14 residues in the CDR3. Per germline, CDR1 DFQATT and CDR2 SNEGSKA (reference sequence). Trimming took 6 bases from V and 8 from J, leaving 19 bases between them. CDR3 DNA sequence: TGCAGTGCCCTGACAGCTTCCGCGGGGGAAAAACTGTTTTTT. Translating gives CSALTASAGEKLFF.

The J gene is TRBJ1-3, the V gene TRBV30; no reliable D call. Germline loops: CDR1 GTSNPN, CDR2 SVGIG (reference sequence). The V and J ends lost 0 bases and 1 base respectively, with 7 bases between them. The CDR3 has 14 residues. The CDR3 reads CAWSVLDSGNTIYF. CDR3 nucleotide sequence: TGTGCCTGGAGTGTACTGGATTCTGGAAACACCATATATTTT.

This clonotype was observed a single time. Written as DNA, the CDR3 is TGTGCCAGCGGCCGGGACGGATTTGAAGCTTTCTTT. Translating gives CASGRDGFEAFF. The chain uses TRBV6-2 or TRBV6-3 and TRBJ1-1; TRBD1 is a possible D gene (5 bases). The CDR3 extends over 12 amino acids. Germline lookup yields CDR1 MNHEY and CDR2 SVGEGT. The V end lost 8 bases, the J end lost 7 bases, and 14 bases lay between the germline ends.

This CDR3 reads CASSVVGGVRTDTQYF. The DNA for the CDR3 is TGTGCCAGCAGCGTAGTAGGAGGGGTAAGGACAGATACGCAGTATTTT. The rearrangement joins TRBV9 to TRBJ2-3, with TRBD2 as a possible D gene (6 bases). The V and J ends lost 0 bases and 3 bases respectively, with 14 bases between them. This CDR3 contains 16 residues. Germline V CDR1 and CDR2: SGDLS, YYNGEE.

The V and J genes are TRBV24-1 and TRBJ2-1, with a weak D call TRBD1 (6 bases). This CDR3 is 17 amino acids long. CDR1 is KGHDR and CDR2 is SFDVKD in the germline V gene. V lost 3 bases to trimming and J lost 0 bases, with 14 bases between them. CDR3 loop: CATSDPQGSSSYNEQFF. DNA of the CDR3: TGTGCCACCAGTGATCCACAGGGTTCTAGCTCCTACAATGAGCAGTTCTTC.

This clonotype showed up just once. The V and J genes are TRBV20-1 and TRBJ2-5; 9 nucleotides agree with TRBD1. From germline, CDR1 is DFQATT and CDR2 SNEGSKA (reference sequence). Unmatched junction bases numbered 12, after V lost 5 bases and J lost 5 bases. The CDR3 extends over 15 amino acids. CDR3 in DNA: TGCAGTGCTGACCCCCCGGGACAGGGCTCGGAGACCCAGTACTTC. It yields the protein CSADPPGQGSETQYF.

Written as DNA, the CDR3 is TGCGCCAGCAGCTTCGAAAGCGGGGTCGGATTGAAAACAGATACGCAGTATTTT. Translation gives CASSFESGVGLKTDTQYF. V and J are TRBV5-1 and TRBJ2-3; 7 nucleotides match TRBD2. The CDR3 consists of 18 residues. Looked up from germline, CDR1 is SGHRS and CDR2 is YFSETQ. The J segment lost 3 bases and the V segment lost 2 bases, leaving 15 bases of the junction unmatched.

This clonotype was detected once. This chain links TRBV6-2 or TRBV6-3 with TRBJ2-3; weak D call: TRBD2 (7 bases). This CDR3 has 15 residues. V was cut by 6 bases and J by 5 bases, with 18 bases left in between. The germline V gene has CDR1 MNHEY and CDR2 SVGEGT. DNA for the CDR3: TGTGCCAGCAGCCACGAGGCGGGGGCGATAGATACGCAGTATTTT. As protein: CASSHEAGAIDTQYF.

This rearrangement joins TRBV27 to TRBJ1-2; D not certain. CDR3 length: 14 amino acids. The V and J ends lost 3 bases and 3 bases respectively, with 11 bases between them. Germline values: CDR1 MNHEY, CDR2 SMNVEV (reference sequence). The CDR3 reads CASSFLGSDYGYTF. Written as DNA, the CDR3 is TGTGCCAGCAGTTTCCTCGGGTCTGACTATGGCTACACCTTC.